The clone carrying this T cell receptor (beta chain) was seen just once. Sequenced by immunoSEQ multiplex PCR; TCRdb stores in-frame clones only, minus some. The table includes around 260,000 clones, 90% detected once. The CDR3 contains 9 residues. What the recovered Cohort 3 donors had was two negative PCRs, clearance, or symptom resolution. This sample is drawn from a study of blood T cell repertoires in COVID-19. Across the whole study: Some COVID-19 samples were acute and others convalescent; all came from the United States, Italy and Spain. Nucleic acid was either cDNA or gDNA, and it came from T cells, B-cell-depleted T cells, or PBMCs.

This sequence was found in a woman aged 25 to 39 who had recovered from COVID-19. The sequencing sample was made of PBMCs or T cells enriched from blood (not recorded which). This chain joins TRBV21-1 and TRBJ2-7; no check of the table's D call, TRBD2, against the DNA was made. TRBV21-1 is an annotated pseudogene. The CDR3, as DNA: TGTGCCAGCCCGGGGGAGCAGTACTTC. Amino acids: CASPGEQYF.